The 3 T cell receptor beta chains in this list originate from one sample, sequenced in a study of T cells in Graves' hyperthyroidism and ophthalmopathy. There were TCR beta CDR3 regions amplified from RNA transcripts. First-round RT-PCR targeting the TCR CDR3 was performed with the HTBI primer set. TCRdb re-analysed the multiplex PCR reads in MiXCR, keeping a single row per CDR3 protein. The data show around 760,000 distinct CDR3 sequences, about a third seen once. The sample comprised blood. The receptors originated from a woman in her thirties or forties with Graves' hyperthyroidism.

To note about this clonotype: A much larger clone differs by one base, so this may be a read error. The rearrangement joins TRBV7-9 to TRBJ2-7; D is unresolved. The CDR3 consists of 11 residues. Looked up from germline, CDR1 is SEHNR and CDR2 is FQNEAQ (reference sequence). The CDR3 protein is CVSSRTAEQYF. CDR3 coding DNA: TGTGTCAGCAGCAGAACAGCGGAGCAGTACTTC.

The V and J genes are TRBV12-3 or TRBV12-4 and TRBJ1-2; 10 bases align to TRBD1. There are 15 residues in the CDR3. The ends lost 3 bases at V and 6 bases at J; junction bases unmatched: 7. CDR3 loop: CASSFGTGAFHGYTF. The CDR3 bases are TGTGCCAGCAGTTTTGGGACAGGGGCTTTCCATGGCTACACCTTC.

V and J are TRBV12-3 or TRBV12-4 and TRBJ1-2; 10 bases align to TRBD1. The trim removed 5 bases at V and 4 bases at J, leaving 7 bases unmatched. This CDR3 spans 15 amino acids. The CDR3 DNA sequence: TGTGCCAGCAGTGAGGGGACAGGGGTTTCCTATGGCTACACCTTC. This codes for CASSEGTGVSYGYTF.